The rows below give T cell receptor beta chains drawn from one sample of a study of vaccination and CD4 T cells after COVID-19. Their antigen targets remain unknown. TCRdb processed the PCR reads anew with MiXCR; each CDR3 protein has one entry. The table shows under 10,000 distinct CDR3 sequences, with approximately 19% occurring only once. The sample here was CD4+ T cells from blood, cultured in vitro, taken after SARS-CoV-2 vaccination. All receptors derive from a human donor who had recovered from COVID-19. Each CDR3 is given with its conserved first and last residue. The order of the fields is J gene, V gene, D gene, CDR3 protein. A D gene is named only where the DNA matches it firmly.

TRBJ2-5 TRBV18 . CASSRGQETQYF
TRBJ2-4 TRBV6-5 . CASSYTRSGVGGKNIQYF
TRBJ1-1 TRBV10-1 . CASTGGRRGTMNTEAFF
TRBJ2-3 TRBV6-4 . CASSQSAGWGDTQYF
TRBJ1-5 TRBV28 . CASSYNQPQHF
TRBJ1-5 TRBV6-2/TRBV6-3 . CASRERNQPQHF
TRBJ2-3 TRBV15 . CATSSQGTDTQYF
TRBJ2-3 TRBV19 . CASRTTGAADTQYF
TRBJ2-3 TRBV4-2 TRBD2 CASSQLAGGRVTDTQYF
TRBJ1-1 TRBV10-1 . CASSESGRNTEAFF
TRBJ2-1 TRBV4-2 . CASSQVAAVSYNEQFF